The 26 T cell receptor beta chains in this list originate from one sample, sequenced in a study of cytomegalovirus exposure and HLA in healthy donors. The data were produced by immunoSEQ multiplex PCR, yet TCRdb's version contains in-frame clones alone and is incomplete. This sample has 150,000 to 200,000 clones, with roughly nine tenths found just once. The material sequenced was PBMCs. These receptors were collected from a woman in her late teens or twenties in good health and CMV-seropositive.

The V gene is TRBV4-3, the J gene TRBJ2-5, with TRBD1 identical over 7 bases. V shed 2 bases and J 2 bases; nucleotides not matched to a gene: 5. CDR3 length equals 15 residues. Germline V gene lookup returns CDR1 LGHNA and CDR2 YSLEER. Written as DNA, the CDR3 is TGCGCCAGCAGCCAACTACAGGGGCCTCAAGAGACCCAGTACTTC. It translates to CASSQLQGPQETQYF.

This clone was counted a single time. J is TRBJ2-1 and V is TRBV11-3, with a possible D match to TRBD1 (5 bases). V was cut by 5 bases and J by 4 bases, with 15 bases left in between. CDR1 and CDR2 (germline): SGHNT, YENEEA. There are 15 residues in the CDR3. CDR3 sequence reads: CASSGRDDYYNEQFF. The CDR3, as DNA: TGTGCCAGCAGCGGCAGGGATGATTATTACAATGAGCAGTTCTTC.

The V call is TRBV7-6, the J call TRBJ2-7; 9 bases line up with TRBD2. Germline-derived CDR1 and CDR2 are SGHVS and FNYEAQ. CDR3 size: 14 residues. V was clipped by 1 base and J by 3 bases; unmatched bases: 1. The CDR3, as DNA: TGTGCCAGCAGCTTAGTTAGCGGGAGCTACGAGCAGTACTTC. Its protein is CASSLVSGSYEQYF.

The chain uses TRBV5-6 and TRBJ1-5; D gene unclear. The CDR3 is made up of 14 amino acids. Trimming took 4 bases from V and 3 from J, leaving 11 bases between them. Germline V gives CDR1 SGHDT, CDR2 YYEEEE. The CDR3 reads CASSPAGNNQPQHF. DNA for the CDR3: TGTGCCAGCAGCCCGGCGGGGAACAATCAGCCCCAGCATTTT.

This clone was seen a single time. V usage is TRBV15 and J usage is TRBJ2-3; D perhaps matches TRBD1 (6 bases). Germline-derived CDR1 and CDR2 are LNHNV and YYDKDF (reference sequence). This CDR3 spans 14 amino acids. Trimming took 4 bases from V and 6 from J, leaving 14 bases between them. CDR3 DNA sequence: TGTGCCACCAGCATTTACAGGGTCATGGATACGCAGTATTTT. Amino acid sequence: CATSIYRVMDTQYF.

The V call is TRBV9, the J call TRBJ2-7; tentatively, D is TRBD2 (5 bases). CDR1 is SGDLS, CDR2 YYNGEE, per germline. This CDR3 has 14 amino acids. Trimming took off 1 base at V and 7 bases at J, with 15 bases between the two ends. CDR3 region: CASSVPGEGGEQYF. The CDR3 nucleotides are TGTGCCAGCAGCGTACCCGGGGAAGGTGGAGAGCAGTACTTC.

This sequence joins TRBV14 and TRBJ2-4; 7 nucleotides match TRBD1. The V segment lost 2 bases and the J segment 6 bases; nucleotides outside the gene matches: 10. The CDR3 contains 16 residues. Per germline, CDR1 SGHDN and CDR2 FVKESK. The CDR3 spells CASSQLKTGRGNIQYF. DNA of the CDR3: TGTGCCAGCAGCCAATTAAAGACAGGGCGAGGAAACATTCAGTACTTC.

A single count supports this clone. This rearrangement joins TRBV6-1 to TRBJ2-1; D is uncertain. The CDR3 totals 12 residues. Germline lookup yields CDR1 MNHNS and CDR2 SASEGT. With 6 bases removed from V and 3 bases from J, the gap between germline ends came to 6 bases. The CDR3 sequence is CASRPSYNEQFF. In DNA form, the CDR3 reads TGTGCCAGCAGGCCCAGCTACAATGAGCAGTTCTTC.

This chain links TRBV20-1 with TRBJ2-1, with D hard to call. Germline CDR1 is DFQATT and CDR2 is SNEGSKA (reference sequence). V lost 7 bases, J lost 9 bases, and 7 bases lay in between. CDR3 length equals 9 residues. CDR3 sequence (DNA): TGCAGTGGGAACAGTGAGCAGTTCTTC. Its translation is CSGNSEQFF.

The rearrangement joins TRBV7-2 to TRBJ2-3, with a weak D call TRBD2 (6 bases). This CDR3 contains 14 residues. V shed 2 bases and J shed 1 base, with 7 bases lying between them. CDR1 and CDR2 (germline): SGHTA, FQGNSA. The CDR3 spells CASSLRRGTDTQYF. In DNA, the CDR3 is TGTGCCAGCAGCTTACGGAGGGGCACAGATACGCAGTATTTT.

The chain recombines TRBV4-1 with TRBJ2-3; D is perhaps TRBD2 (6 bases). The CDR3 extends over 15 amino acids. V gave up 0 bases and J gave up 4 bases, with 11 bases separating them. Germline values: CDR1 MGHRA, CDR2 YSYEKL. CDR3 nucleotide sequence: TGCGCCAGCAGCCAAGATGGGAGCGGGTCAGATACGCAGTATTTT. Translated: CASSQDGSGSDTQYF.

V usage is TRBV7-9 and J usage is TRBJ2-5; 7 bases match TRBD2. The V segment lost 8 bases and the J segment 1 base; nucleotides outside the gene matches: 7. In germline, CDR1 is SEHNR, CDR2 FQNEAQ (reference sequence). This CDR3 region has 14 residues. In DNA form, the CDR3 reads TGTGCCAGCTCCCATTCGGGGGGCCAAGAGACCCAGTACTTC. It yields the protein CASSHSGGQETQYF.

This clone was seen just once. The chain has TRBV19 and TRBJ1-5; D is perhaps TRBD1 (6 bases). This CDR3 contains 14 residues. With 5 bases removed from V and 6 bases from J, the gap between germline ends came to 14 bases. CDR1 LNHDA and CDR2 SQIVND come from the germline V gene (reference sequence). In DNA form, the CDR3 reads TGTGCCAGTAGTTCCCCCGGCAGGGGTCAGCCCCAGCATTTT. Translation gives CASSSPGRGQPQHF.

The chain has TRBV6-1 and TRBJ2-7, with D tentatively TRBD1 (7 bases). Trimming cost V 4 bases and J 2 bases, with 15 bases left between them. Germline V gene data show CDR1 as MNHNS and CDR2 as SASEGT. CDR3 size: 15 residues. The CDR3 spells CASSGGGQAPYEQYF. In DNA, the CDR3 is TGTGCCAGCAGTGGGGGAGGACAGGCTCCCTACGAGCAGTACTTC.

V and J are TRBV27 and TRBJ2-7; 8 nucleotides align to TRBD2. V lost 1 base and J lost 6; bases outside the gene matches: 11. The germline gives CDR1 MNHEY, CDR2 SMNVEV (reference sequence). This CDR3 has 16 residues. CDR3 loop: CASSLLTSVERGEQYF. CDR3 DNA: TGTGCCAGCAGTTTATTGACTAGCGTTGAGCGGGGCGAGCAGTACTTC.

V usage is TRBV10-3 and J usage is TRBJ2-3; TRBD1 aligns across 8 bases. V was pared by 3 bases and J by 6 bases, with 8 bases of the junction left unmatched. The CDR3 is 15 amino acids. Germline CDR1 is ENHRY and CDR2 is SYGVKD. The CDR3 sequence is CAISDQVQGGDTQYF. The DNA of the CDR3 is TGTGCCATCAGTGACCAGGTACAGGGGGGTGATACGCAGTATTTT.

V is TRBV4-3 and J is TRBJ2-7; TRBD2 aligns across 13 bases. V shed 4 bases and J 8 bases; nucleotides not matched to a gene: 2. This CDR3 comprises 13 residues. Germline assignment: CDR1 LGHNA and CDR2 YSLEER. The CDR3 loop reads CASSRGTSGKQYF. The CDR3 bases are TGCGCCAGCAGCCGAGGGACTAGCGGGAAGCAGTACTTC.

The J gene is TRBJ2-7, the V gene TRBV5-1; D unclear. Looked up from germline, CDR1 is SGHRS and CDR2 is YFSETQ. V lost 2 bases to trimming and J lost 4 bases, with 4 bases between them. CDR3 length: 11 amino acids. Written as DNA, the CDR3 is TGCGCCAGCAGCTTCTTGTACGAGCAGTACTTC. It encodes CASSFLYEQYF.

V and J are TRBV5-4 and TRBJ2-2; 11 nucleotides line up with TRBD1. Unmatched junction bases numbered 6, after V lost 4 bases and J lost 7 bases. The CDR3 extends over 15 amino acids. Germline V CDR1 and CDR2: SGHNT, YYREEE (reference sequence). DNA of the CDR3: TGTGCCAGCAGCACTCCGGGACAGGGGGGCGGGGAGCTGTTTTTT. It translates to CASSTPGQGGGELFF.

V and J are TRBV5-6 and TRBJ1-5; TRBD1 matches at 8 bases. Trimming removed 4 bases from V and 9 bases from J; junction bases left unmatched: 9. This CDR3 region has 14 residues. CDR1 and CDR2 from the germline V gene are SGHDT and YYEEEE. Here the CDR3 reads CASSNSGGAGPQHF. The DNA of the CDR3 is TGTGCCAGCAGCAACTCAGGGGGCGCAGGGCCCCAGCATTTT.

This clone was detected only once. The rearrangement links TRBV11-2 to TRBJ2-7; D ambiguous. V lost 6 bases and J 1 base, leaving 16 bases between the germline ends. The germline gives CDR1 SGHAT, CDR2 FQNNGV. The CDR3 sequence is 15 residues long. The CDR3 sequence: CASSQEWPSSYEQYF. As DNA, the CDR3 is TGTGCCAGCAGTCAAGAATGGCCATCTTCCTACGAGCAGTACTTC.

CDR3 residues: CASSGGQLNTEAFF. As DNA, the CDR3 is TGTGCCAGCAGCGGGGGACAGTTGAACACTGAAGCTTTCTTT. This chain connects TRBV5-4 to TRBJ1-1, with 7 bases that match TRBD1. In germline, CDR1 is SGHNT, CDR2 YYREEE (reference sequence). This CDR3 is built from 14 residues. J gave up 0 bases and V 4 bases, and 3 bases lay outside the gene matches.

This rearrangement joins TRBV25-1 to TRBJ2-7; D unclear. Germline CDR1 MGHDK, CDR2 SYGVNS. V was trimmed by 1 base and J by 1 base, leaving 8 bases between them. This CDR3 region has 14 residues. CDR3 in DNA: TGTGCCAGCAGTGAATCTACCCAATCCTACGAGCAGTACTTC. Protein: CASSESTQSYEQYF.

This chain uses TRBV9 with TRBJ2-3; 12 bases match TRBD2. CDR3 length equals 16 residues. Germline V gives CDR1 SGDLS, CDR2 YYNGEE. The J segment lost 0 bases and the V segment lost 2 bases, leaving 1 base of the junction unmatched. In nucleotides, the CDR3 is TGTGCCAGCAGCGTGGGGACTAGCGGGAGCACAGATACGCAGTATTTT. Its protein product is CASSVGTSGSTDTQYF. Combining the CDR3 with reference TRBV9 and TRBJ2-3 gives the whole variable domain DSGVTQTPKHLITATGQRVTLRCSPRSGDLSVYWYQQSLDQGLQFLIQYYNGEERAKGNILERFSAQQFPDLHSELNLSSLELGDSALYFCASSVGTSGSTDTQYFGPGTRLTVL.

The rearrangement uses TRBV11-2 and TRBJ2-1, with 11 nucleotides matching TRBD2. The CDR3 totals 16 residues. V shed 1 base, J shed 6 bases, and the junction held 5 bases outside the gene matches. The V gene's germline CDR1 is SGHAT and CDR2 FQNNGV. For the CDR3, the DNA is TGTGCCAGCAGCTTAGTTGTACTAGCGGGAGCCAATGAGCAGTTCTTC. As protein: CASSLVVLAGANEQFF.

V gene TRBV7-2 combines with J gene TRBJ2-7, with 8 bases lining up with TRBD1. The ends lost 1 base at V and 2 bases at J; junction bases unmatched: 7. CDR3 length: 16 amino acids. Germline V gene lookup returns CDR1 SGHTA and CDR2 FQGNSA. The CDR3 loop is CASSLEVWTGTYEQYF. CDR3 DNA: TGTGCCAGCAGCTTAGAGGTATGGACAGGGACCTACGAGCAGTACTTC. Variable domain in full (rest from reference TRBV7-2 and TRBJ2-7): GAGVSQSPSNKVTEKGKDVELRCDPISGHTALYWYRQSLGQGLEFLIYFQGNSAPDKSGLPSDRFSAERTGGSVSTLTIQRTQQEDSAVYLCASSLEVWTGTYEQYFGPGTRLTVT.